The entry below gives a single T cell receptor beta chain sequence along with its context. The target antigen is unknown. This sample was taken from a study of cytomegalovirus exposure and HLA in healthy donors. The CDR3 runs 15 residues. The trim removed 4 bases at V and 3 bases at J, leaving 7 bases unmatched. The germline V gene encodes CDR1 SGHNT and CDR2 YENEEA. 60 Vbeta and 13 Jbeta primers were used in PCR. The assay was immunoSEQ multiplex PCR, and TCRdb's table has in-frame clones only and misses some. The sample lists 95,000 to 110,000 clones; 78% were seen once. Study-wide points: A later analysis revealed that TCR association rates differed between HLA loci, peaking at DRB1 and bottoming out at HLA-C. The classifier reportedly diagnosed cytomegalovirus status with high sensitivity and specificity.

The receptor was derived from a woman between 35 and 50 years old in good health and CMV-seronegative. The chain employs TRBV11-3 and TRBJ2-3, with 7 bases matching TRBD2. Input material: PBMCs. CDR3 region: CASSSTGLPTDTQYF. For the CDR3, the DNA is TGTGCCAGCAGCTCTACGGGACTACCAACAGATACGCAGTATTTT.